This TCR beta chain was identified during a study of blood T cells in healthy people across ages. With a J-beta primer mix and a sample-barcoded 5' primer, a second PCR ran roughly 6 to 12 cycles. A template-switch adaptor containing 12 random nucleotides labeled each cDNA molecule. Via MiXCR, TCRdb re-called the 5' RACE reads, giving one row per CDR3 protein. Of some 1.6 million distinct CDR3 sequences listed, almost 35% are singletons. With respect to this clonotype: Its antigen remains unidentified. One end of the junction varies from germline; a read error may be responsible.

Peripheral blood samples of around 9.8 milliliters were drawn from each donor. Findings of the study overall: PBMC samples, being unsorted, prevented any conclusive comparison of naive and antigen-experienced cells. Age showed a roughly linear inverse relationship with TCR beta diversity per million T cells.

This CDR3 has 14 residues. Germline assignment: CDR1 SEHNR and CDR2 FQNEAQ (reference sequence). The rearrangement joins TRBV7-9 to TRBJ2-1; 8 bases are a match to TRBD2. The TCR originated in a young woman in good health. Material for sequencing was blood. CDR3 DNA sequence: TGTTCCAGCAGCCCGATATGGAGCGGGGGATGGGTGTTCTTC. Protein product: CSSSPIWSGGWVFF.